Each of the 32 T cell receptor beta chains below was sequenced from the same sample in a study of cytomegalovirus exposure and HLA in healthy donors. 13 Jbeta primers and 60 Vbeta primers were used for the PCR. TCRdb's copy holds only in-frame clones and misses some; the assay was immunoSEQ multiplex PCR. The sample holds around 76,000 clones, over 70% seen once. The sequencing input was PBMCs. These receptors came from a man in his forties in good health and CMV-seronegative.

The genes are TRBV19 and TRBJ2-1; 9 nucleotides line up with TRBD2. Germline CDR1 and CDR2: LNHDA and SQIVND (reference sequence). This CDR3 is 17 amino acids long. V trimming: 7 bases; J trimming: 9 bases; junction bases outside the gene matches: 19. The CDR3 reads CASTLWRSSGIYGEQFF. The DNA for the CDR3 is TGTGCCAGTACTTTATGGAGGTCTAGCGGGATTTATGGTGAGCAGTTCTTC.

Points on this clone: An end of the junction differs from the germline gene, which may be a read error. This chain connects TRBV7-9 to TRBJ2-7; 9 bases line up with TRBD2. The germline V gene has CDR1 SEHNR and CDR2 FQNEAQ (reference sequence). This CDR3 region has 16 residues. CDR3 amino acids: CSSSPPEAGGPFEQYF. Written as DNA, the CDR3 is TGTTCCAGCAGCCCCCCCGAGGCGGGAGGGCCCTTCGAGCAGTACTTC.

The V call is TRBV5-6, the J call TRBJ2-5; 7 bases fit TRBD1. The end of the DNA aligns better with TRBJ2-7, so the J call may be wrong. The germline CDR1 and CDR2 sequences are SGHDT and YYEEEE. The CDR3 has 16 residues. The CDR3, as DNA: TGTGCCAGCAGCTTGGACGCTTGGGGACAGACCTACGAGCAGTACTTC. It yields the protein CASSLDAWGQTYEQYF.

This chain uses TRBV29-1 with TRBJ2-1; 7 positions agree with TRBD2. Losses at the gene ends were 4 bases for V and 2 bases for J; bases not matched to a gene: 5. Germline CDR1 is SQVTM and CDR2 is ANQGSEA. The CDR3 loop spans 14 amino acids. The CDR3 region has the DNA TGCAGCGTTGCAAGCGGGACCACCTACAATGAGCAGTTCTTC. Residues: CSVASGTTYNEQFF.

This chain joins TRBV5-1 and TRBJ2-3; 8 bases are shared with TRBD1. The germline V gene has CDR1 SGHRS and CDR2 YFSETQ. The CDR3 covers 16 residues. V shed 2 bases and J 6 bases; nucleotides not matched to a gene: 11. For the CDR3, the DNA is TGCGCCAGCAGCTTTAGGACAGGGTTGACGTACGATACGCAGTATTTT. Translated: CASSFRTGLTYDTQYF.

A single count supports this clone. The chain's CDR3 is CSGREAYEQYF. DNA for the CDR3: TGCAGCGGGAGGGAGGCCTACGAGCAGTACTTC. The rearrangement joins TRBV20-1 to TRBJ2-7, with 8 bases matching TRBD2. In germline, CDR1 is DFQATT, CDR2 SNEGSKA (reference sequence). CDR3 size: 11 residues.

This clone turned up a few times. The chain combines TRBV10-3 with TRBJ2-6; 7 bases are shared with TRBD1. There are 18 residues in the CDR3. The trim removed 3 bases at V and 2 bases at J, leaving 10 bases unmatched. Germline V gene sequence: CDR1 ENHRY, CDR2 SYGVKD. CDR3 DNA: TGTGCCATCAGTGAAGGGGGCAGTAGTCTTACTGGGGCCAACGTCCTGACTTTC. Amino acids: CAISEGGSSLTGANVLTF.

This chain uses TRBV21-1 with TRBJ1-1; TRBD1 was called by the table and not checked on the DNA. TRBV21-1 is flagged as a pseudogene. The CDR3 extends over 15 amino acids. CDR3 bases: TGTGCCAGCAGCAAAGTCGAGGACACCTACACTGAAGCTTTCTTT. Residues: CASSKVEDTYTEAFF.

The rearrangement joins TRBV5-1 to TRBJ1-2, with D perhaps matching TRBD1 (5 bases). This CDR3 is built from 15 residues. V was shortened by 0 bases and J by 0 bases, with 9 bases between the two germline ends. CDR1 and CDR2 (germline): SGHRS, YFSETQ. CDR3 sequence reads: CASSLGGVSNYGYTF. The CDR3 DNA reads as TGCGCCAGCAGCTTGGGGGGGGTCTCTAACTATGGCTACACCTTC.

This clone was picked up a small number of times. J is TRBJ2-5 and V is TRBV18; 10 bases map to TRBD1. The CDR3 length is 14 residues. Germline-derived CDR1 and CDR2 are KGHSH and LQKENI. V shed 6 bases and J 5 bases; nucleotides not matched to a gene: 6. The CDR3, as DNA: TGTGCCAGCTCGCCGACAGGGGGCGCGGAGACCCAGTACTTC. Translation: CASSPTGGAETQYF.

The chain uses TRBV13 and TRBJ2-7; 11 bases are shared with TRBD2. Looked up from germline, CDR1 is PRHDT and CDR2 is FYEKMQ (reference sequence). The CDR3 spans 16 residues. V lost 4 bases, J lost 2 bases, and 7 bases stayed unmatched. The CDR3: CASSSPGTSGTYEQYF. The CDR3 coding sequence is TGTGCCAGCAGCTCCCCCGGGACTAGCGGCACCTACGAGCAGTACTTC. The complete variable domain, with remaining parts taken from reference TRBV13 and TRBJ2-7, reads AAGVIQSPRHLIKEKRETATLKCYPIPRHDTVYWYQQGPGQDPQFLISFYEKMQSDKGSIPDRFSAQQFSDYHSELNMSSLELGDSALYFCASSSPGTSGTYEQYFGPGTRLTVT.

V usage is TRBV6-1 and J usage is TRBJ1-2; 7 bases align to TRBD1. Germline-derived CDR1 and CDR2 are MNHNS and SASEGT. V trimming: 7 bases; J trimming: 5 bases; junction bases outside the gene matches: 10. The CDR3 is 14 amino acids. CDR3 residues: CASNSPQGSYGYTF. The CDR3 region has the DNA TGTGCCAGCAATTCCCCACAGGGGAGTTATGGCTACACCTTC.

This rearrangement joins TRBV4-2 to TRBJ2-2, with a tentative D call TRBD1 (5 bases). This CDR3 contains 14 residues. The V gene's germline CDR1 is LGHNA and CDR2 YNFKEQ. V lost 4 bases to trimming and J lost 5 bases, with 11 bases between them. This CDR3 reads CASSRQGNTGELFF. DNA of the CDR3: TGTGCCAGCAGCCGTCAGGGTAATACCGGGGAGCTGTTTTTT.

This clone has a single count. The CDR3 loop reads CASSGPGLAGERTYNEQFF. The CDR3 nucleotides are TGTGCCAGCAGTGGTCCGGGACTAGCGGGAGAAAGAACCTACAATGAGCAGTTCTTC. The chain links TRBV27 to TRBJ2-1; 14 positions agree with TRBD2. The J segment lost 2 bases and the V segment lost 5 bases, leaving 11 bases of the junction unmatched. The CDR3 has 19 amino acids. Germline V gives CDR1 MNHEY, CDR2 SMNVEV (reference sequence).

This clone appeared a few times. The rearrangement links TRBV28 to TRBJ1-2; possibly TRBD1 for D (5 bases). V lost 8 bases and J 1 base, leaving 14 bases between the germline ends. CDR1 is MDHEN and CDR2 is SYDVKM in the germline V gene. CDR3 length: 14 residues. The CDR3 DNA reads TGTGCCAGCGGACCCCCGGGACTTAACTATGGCTACACCTTC. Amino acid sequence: CASGPPGLNYGYTF.

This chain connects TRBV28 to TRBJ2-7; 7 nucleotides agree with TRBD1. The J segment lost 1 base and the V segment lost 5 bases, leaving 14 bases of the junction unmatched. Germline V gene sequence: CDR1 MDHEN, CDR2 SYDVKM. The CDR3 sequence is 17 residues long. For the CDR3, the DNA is TGTGCCAGCAGTCCACTCACAGGGGCACCGAAATCCTACGAGCAGTACTTC. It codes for CASSPLTGAPKSYEQYF. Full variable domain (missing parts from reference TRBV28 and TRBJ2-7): DVKVTQSSRYLVKRTGEKVFLECVQDMDHENMFWYRQDPGLGLRLIYFSYDVKMKEKGDIPEGYSVSREKKERFSLILESASTNQTSMYLCASSPLTGAPKSYEQYFGPGTRLTVT.

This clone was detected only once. CDR3 nucleotide sequence: TGTGCCAGCAGCGCGTCAGGGTTCCACGAGCAGTACTTC. Its protein product is CASSASGFHEQYF. The rearrangement uses TRBV7-9 and TRBJ2-7; D perhaps matches TRBD1 (5 bases). V was trimmed by 5 bases and J by 5 bases, leaving 13 bases between them. The CDR3 spans 13 residues. Germline CDR1 reads SEHNR; CDR2 reads FQNEAQ (reference sequence).

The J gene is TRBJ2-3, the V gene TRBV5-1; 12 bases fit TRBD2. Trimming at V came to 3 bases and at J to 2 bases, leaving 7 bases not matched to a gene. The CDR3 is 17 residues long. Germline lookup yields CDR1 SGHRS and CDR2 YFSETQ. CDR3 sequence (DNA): TGCGCCAGCAGCTCGGGGCTAGCGGGAGGGACCACAGATACGCAGTATTTT. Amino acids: CASSSGLAGGTTDTQYF. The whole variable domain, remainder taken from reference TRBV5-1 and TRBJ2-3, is KAGVTQTPRYLIKTRGQQVTLSCSPISGHRSVSWYQQTPGQGLQFLFEYFSETQRNKGNFPGRFSGRQFSNSRSEMNVSTLELGDSALYLCASSSGLAGGTTDTQYFGPGTRLTVL.

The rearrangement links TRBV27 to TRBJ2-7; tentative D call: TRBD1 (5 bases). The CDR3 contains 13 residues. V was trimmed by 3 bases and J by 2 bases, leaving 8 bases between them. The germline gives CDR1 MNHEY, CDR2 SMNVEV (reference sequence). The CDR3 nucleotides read TGTGCCAGCAGTTTTTCAGGGACCTACGAGCAGTACTTC. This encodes CASSFSGTYEQYF.

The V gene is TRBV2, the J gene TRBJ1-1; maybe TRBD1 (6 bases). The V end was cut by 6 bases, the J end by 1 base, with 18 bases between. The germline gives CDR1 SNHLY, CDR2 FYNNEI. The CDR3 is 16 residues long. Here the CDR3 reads CASRDGGRGTNTEAFF. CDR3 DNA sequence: TGTGCCAGCAGGGATGGGGGCCGGGGCACGAACACTGAAGCTTTCTTT.

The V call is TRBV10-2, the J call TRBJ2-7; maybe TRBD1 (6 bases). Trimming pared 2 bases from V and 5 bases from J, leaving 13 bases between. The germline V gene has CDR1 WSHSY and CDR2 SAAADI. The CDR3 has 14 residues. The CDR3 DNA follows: TGCGCCAGCAGTGAGCCAGGGGAATCGGACGAGCAGTACTTC. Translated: CASSEPGESDEQYF.

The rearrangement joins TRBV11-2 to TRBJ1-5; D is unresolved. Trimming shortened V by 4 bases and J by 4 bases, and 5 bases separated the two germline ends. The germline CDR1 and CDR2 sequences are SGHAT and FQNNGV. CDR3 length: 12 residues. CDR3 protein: CASSSQNQPQHF. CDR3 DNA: TGTGCCAGCAGCTCCCAGAATCAGCCCCAGCATTTT.

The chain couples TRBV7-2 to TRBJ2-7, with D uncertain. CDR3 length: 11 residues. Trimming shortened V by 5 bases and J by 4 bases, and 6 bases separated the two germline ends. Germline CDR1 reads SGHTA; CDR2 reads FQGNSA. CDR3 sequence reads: CASSLRYEQYF. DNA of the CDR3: TGTGCCAGCAGCCTCCGTTACGAGCAGTACTTC. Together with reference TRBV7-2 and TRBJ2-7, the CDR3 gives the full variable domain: GAGVSQSPSNKVTEKGKDVELRCDPISGHTALYWYRQSLGQGLEFLIYFQGNSAPDKSGLPSDRFSAERTGGSVSTLTIQRTQQEDSAVYLCASSLRYEQYFGPGTRLTVT.

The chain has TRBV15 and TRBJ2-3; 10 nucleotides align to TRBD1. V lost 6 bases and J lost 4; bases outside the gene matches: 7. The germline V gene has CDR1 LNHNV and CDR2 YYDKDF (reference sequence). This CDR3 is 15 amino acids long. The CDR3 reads CATSSRDRGPDTQYF. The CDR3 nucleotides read TGTGCCACCAGTAGCAGGGACAGGGGACCAGATACGCAGTATTTT.

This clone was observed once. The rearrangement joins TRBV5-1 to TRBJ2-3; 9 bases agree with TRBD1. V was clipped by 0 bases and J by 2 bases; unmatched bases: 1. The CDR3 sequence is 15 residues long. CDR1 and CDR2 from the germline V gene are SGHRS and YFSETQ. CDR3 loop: CASSLGDRVTDTQYF. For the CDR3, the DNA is TGCGCCAGCAGCTTGGGGGACAGGGTCACAGATACGCAGTATTTT.

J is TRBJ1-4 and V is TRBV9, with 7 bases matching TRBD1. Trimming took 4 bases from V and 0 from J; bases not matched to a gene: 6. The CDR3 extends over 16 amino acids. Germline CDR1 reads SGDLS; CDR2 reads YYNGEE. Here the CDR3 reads CASSRGGGATNEKLFF. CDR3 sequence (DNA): TGTGCCAGCAGCAGAGGGGGCGGTGCAACTAATGAAAAACTGTTTTTT.

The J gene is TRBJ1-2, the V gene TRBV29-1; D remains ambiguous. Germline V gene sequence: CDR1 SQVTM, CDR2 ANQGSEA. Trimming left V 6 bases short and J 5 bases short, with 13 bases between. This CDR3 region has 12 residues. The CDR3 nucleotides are TGCAGCGTCAAAGCACTTCTATATGGCTACACCTTC. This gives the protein CSVKALLYGYTF.

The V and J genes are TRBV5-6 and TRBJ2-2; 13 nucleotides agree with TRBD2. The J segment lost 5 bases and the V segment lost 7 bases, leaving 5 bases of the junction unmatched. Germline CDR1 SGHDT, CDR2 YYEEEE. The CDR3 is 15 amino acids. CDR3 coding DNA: TGTGCCAGCTGGGGACTAGCGGGATCGACCGGGGAGCTGTTTTTT. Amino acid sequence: CASWGLAGSTGELFF.

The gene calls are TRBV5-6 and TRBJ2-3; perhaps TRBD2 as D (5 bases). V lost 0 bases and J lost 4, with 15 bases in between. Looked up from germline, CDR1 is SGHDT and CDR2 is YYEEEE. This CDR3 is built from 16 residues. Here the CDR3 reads CASSLEPLKRADTQYF. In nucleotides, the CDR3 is TGTGCCAGCAGCTTGGAGCCCCTCAAGAGGGCAGATACGCAGTATTTT.

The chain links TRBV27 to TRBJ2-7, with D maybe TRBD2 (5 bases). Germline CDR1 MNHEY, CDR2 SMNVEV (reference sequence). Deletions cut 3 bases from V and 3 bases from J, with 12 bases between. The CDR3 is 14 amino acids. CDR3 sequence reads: CASSFSSRGYEQYF. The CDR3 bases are TGTGCCAGCAGTTTTTCTAGTCGGGGCTACGAGCAGTACTTC.

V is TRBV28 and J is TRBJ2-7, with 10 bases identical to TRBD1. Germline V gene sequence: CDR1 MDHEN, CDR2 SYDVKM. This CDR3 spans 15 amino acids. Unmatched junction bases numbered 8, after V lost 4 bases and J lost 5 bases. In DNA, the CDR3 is TGTGCCAGCAGTTCCGGGACAGGGGCGTTGGACGAGCAGTACTTC. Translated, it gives CASSSGTGALDEQYF.

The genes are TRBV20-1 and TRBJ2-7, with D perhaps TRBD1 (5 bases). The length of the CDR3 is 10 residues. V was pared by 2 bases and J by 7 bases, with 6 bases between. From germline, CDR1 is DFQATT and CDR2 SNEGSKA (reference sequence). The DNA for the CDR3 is TGCAGTGCTAGAAAGGGGGAGCAGTACTTC. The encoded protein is CSARKGEQYF.